These 27 T cell receptor beta chains came from one sample sequenced in a study of blood T cell repertoires in COVID-19. TCRdb's copy holds only in-frame clones and misses some; the assay was immunoSEQ multiplex PCR. This sample has fewer than 120,000 clones; 72% occur once, and the top ten carry over 6%. The material sequenced was peripheral blood. These receptors all come from an older woman with acute or convalescent COVID-19.

This chain joins TRBV5-4 and TRBJ2-7, with D perhaps TRBD1 (7 bases). Per the germline V gene, CDR1 is SGHNT and CDR2 is YYREEE (reference sequence). There are 16 residues in the CDR3. V was shortened by 0 bases and J by 1 base, with 14 bases between the two germline ends. CDR3 protein: CASSLAAGGTSYEQYF. CDR3 DNA sequence: TGTGCCAGCAGCTTGGCGGCAGGGGGGACATCCTACGAGCAGTACTTC.

This clone was observed a few times. V and J are TRBV30 and TRBJ1-2; 7 bases are shared with TRBD1. The CDR3 runs 14 residues. V was clipped by 0 bases and J by 7 bases; unmatched bases: 8. The germline V gene encodes CDR1 GTSNPN and CDR2 SVGIG (reference sequence). The CDR3 protein is CAWSVGDRASGYTF. In nucleotides, the CDR3 is TGTGCCTGGAGTGTGGGCGACAGGGCTTCTGGCTACACCTTC.

This sequence joins TRBV5-1 and TRBJ2-5, with 12 nucleotides matching TRBD2. Looked up from germline, CDR1 is SGHRS and CDR2 is YFSETQ. Trimming took 1 base from V and 5 from J; bases not matched to a gene: 12. The CDR3 spans 18 residues. The CDR3, as DNA: TGCGCCAGCAGCTTGAGGCCTAGCGGGGGGGCGATGAGGGAGACCCAGTACTTC. Its translation: CASSLRPSGGAMRETQYF.

This clone was detected a few times. This chain joins TRBV29-1 and TRBJ2-7; 7 nucleotides agree with TRBD1. Germline V gene data show CDR1 as SQVTM and CDR2 as ANQGSEA. This CDR3 comprises 14 residues. V lost 6 bases to trimming and J lost 2 bases; unmatched junction nucleotides: 10. The CDR3 is CSVSSDRQPYEQYF. The CDR3 nucleotides read TGCAGCGTCTCCTCGGACAGGCAGCCCTACGAGCAGTACTTC.

This clone was seen a handful of times. This chain links TRBV5-1 with TRBJ1-1; 8 nucleotides match TRBD1. The CDR3 length is 14 residues. V lost 7 bases, J lost 5 bases, and 10 bases stayed unmatched. Germline V gives CDR1 SGHRS, CDR2 YFSETQ. The CDR3 DNA reads as TGCGCCAGCGGGCCTCAGGGGGCGAGAACTGAAGCTTTCTTT. As protein: CASGPQGARTEAFF.

V and J are TRBV2 and TRBJ1-2; D not resolved. Per germline, CDR1 SNHLY and CDR2 FYNNEI. Trimming stripped 6 bases from V and 3 bases from J, with 14 bases between. The CDR3 length is 14 residues. The CDR3 DNA is TGTGCCAGCAGCTCCGGGGTGCTTGACTATGGCTACACCTTC. Protein product: CASSSGVLDYGYTF.

CDR3 sequence (DNA): TGCGCCAGCAGTGAGCTCCCGGCGGGGGGGCCGAAGACCCAGTACTTC. This translates into CASSELPAGGPKTQYF. V gene TRBV10-2 combines with J gene TRBJ2-5; 9 bases are shared with TRBD2. This CDR3 is 16 amino acids long. Trimming removed 2 bases from V and 6 bases from J; junction bases left unmatched: 10. From germline, CDR1 is WSHSY and CDR2 SAAADI.

The rearrangement uses TRBV3-1 (or the pseudogene TRBV3-2) and TRBJ1-3, with D hard to call. V was pared by 1 base and J by 7 bases, with 14 bases between. CDR1 LGHDT and CDR2 YNNKEL come from the germline V gene (reference sequence). This CDR3 region has 15 residues. In nucleotides, the CDR3 is TGTGCCAGCAGCCAAGTCCATGGAGCGAGGAACACCATATATTTT. The encoded protein is CASSQVHGARNTIYF.

The sample holds a few counts of this clone. Written as DNA, the CDR3 is TGCGCCAGCAGTGAGTCGACTCGCGGATCCCACTACACCTTC. Protein product: CASSESTRGSHYTF. The chain has TRBV10-1 and TRBJ1-2; unclear D gene. V was clipped by 0 bases and J by 10 bases, with 15 bases between them. Germline V gives CDR1 WNHNN, CDR2 SYGVQD (reference sequence). The CDR3 extends over 14 amino acids.

The chain is built from TRBV7-2 and TRBJ1-6; the match to TRBD1 covers 7 bases. V shed 0 bases, J shed 0 bases, and the junction held 11 bases outside the gene matches. Germline CDR1 is SGHTA and CDR2 is FQGNSA. CDR3 length: 20 amino acids. In nucleotides, the CDR3 is TGTGCCAGCAGCTTAGCCCCTTCAGGGGGACTAGTCTCCTATAATTCACCCCTCCACTTT. It yields the protein CASSLAPSGGLVSYNSPLHF.

This rearrangement joins TRBV7-9 to TRBJ2-7, with TRBD1 identical over 8 bases. CDR1 is SEHNR and CDR2 is FQNEAQ in the germline V gene (reference sequence). The J segment lost 13 bases and the V segment lost 1 base, leaving 6 bases of the junction unmatched. This CDR3 is built from 12 residues. The CDR3 protein is CASSLGGQGRYF. In DNA form, the CDR3 reads TGTGCCAGCAGCTTAGGAGGACAGGGCCGTTACTTC.

This clone was counted once. V usage is TRBV9 and J usage is TRBJ1-5; D gene unclear. Germline CDR1 is SGDLS and CDR2 is YYNGEE. The germline V and J ends were trimmed by 0 bases and 0 bases, with 7 bases remaining between them. The length of the CDR3 is 15 residues. CDR3 sequence reads: CASSVAGHSNQPQHF. CDR3 bases: TGTGCCAGCAGCGTAGCTGGGCATAGCAATCAGCCCCAGCATTTT.

There are a few counts of this clone. The chain joins TRBV5-4 to TRBJ2-7; D is undetermined. V was cut by 0 bases and J by 0 bases, with 7 bases left in between. Germline V gives CDR1 SGHNT, CDR2 YYREEE (reference sequence). CDR3 size: 14 residues. The CDR3 loop is CASSLDPSSYEQYF. The CDR3 DNA is TGTGCCAGCAGCTTGGACCCGAGCTCCTACGAGCAGTACTTC. Together with reference TRBV5-4 and TRBJ2-7, the CDR3 gives the full variable domain: ETGVTQSPTHLIKTRGQQVTLRCSSQSGHNTVSWYQQALGQGPQFIFQYYREEENGRGNFPPRFSGLQFPNYSSELNVNALELDDSALYLCASSLDPSSYEQYFGPGTRLTVT.

The chain couples TRBV28 to TRBJ2-7; D is perhaps TRBD2 (6 bases). This CDR3 has 15 residues. Germline V lookup: CDR1 MDHEN, CDR2 SYDVKM. Trimming pared 3 bases from V and 2 bases from J, leaving 14 bases between. The CDR3 DNA is TGTGCCAGCAGTTTCGGGGGTAGGCGAGCCTACGAGCAGTACTTC. Translating gives CASSFGGRRAYEQYF. The whole variable domain, remainder taken from reference TRBV28 and TRBJ2-7, is DVKVTQSSRYLVKRTGEKVFLECVQDMDHENMFWYRQDPGLGLRLIYFSYDVKMKEKGDIPEGYSVSREKKERFSLILESASTNQTSMYLCASSFGGRRAYEQYFGPGTRLTVT.

J is TRBJ1-1 and V is TRBV18; 8 bases agree with TRBD1. Germline V gene sequence: CDR1 KGHSH, CDR2 LQKENI. CDR3 length equals 16 residues. Germline trimming cut 4 bases from V and 5 bases from J; bases unmatched to any gene: 12. The CDR3 region has the DNA TGTGCCAGCTCACTCCCGACAGGGGAATCACGGACTGAAGCTTTCTTT. Translating it yields CASSLPTGESRTEAFF.

The chain combines TRBV5-1 with TRBJ2-3, with TRBD2 matching over 12 bases. The V gene's germline CDR1 is SGHRS and CDR2 YFSETQ. After removal of 4 bases from V and 1 base from J, the junction contained 4 bases not matched to a gene. CDR3 size: 16 residues. The CDR3 DNA is TGCGCCAGCAGCCGGACTAGCGGGGTTGGCACAGATACGCAGTATTTT. Protein product: CASSRTSGVGTDTQYF.

The rearrangement joins TRBV7-9 to TRBJ2-7, with 7 bases fitting TRBD1. The CDR3 sequence is 15 residues long. Germline V lookup: CDR1 SEHNR, CDR2 FQNEAQ (reference sequence). J gave up 8 bases and V 5 bases, and 15 bases lay outside the gene matches. The CDR3 loop reads CASSTQGTPSLKQYF. CDR3 coding DNA: TGTGCCAGCAGCACACAGGGGACGCCCTCTTTGAAGCAGTACTTC.

This sequence joins TRBV7-3 and TRBJ1-3, with a tentative D call TRBD1 (5 bases). Germline CDR1 is SGHTA and CDR2 is FQGTGA. The length of the CDR3 is 15 residues. Trimming pared 0 bases from V and 3 bases from J, leaving 9 bases between. The CDR3: CASSLTFGGGNTIYF. CDR3 nucleotide sequence: TGTGCCAGCAGCTTAACGTTCGGGGGTGGAAACACCATATATTTT.

This clone was recorded only once. J is TRBJ2-3 and V is TRBV2; no definite D call. The CDR3 covers 9 residues. CDR1 and CDR2 (germline): SNHLY, FYNNEI. Trimming cost V 9 bases and J 7 bases, with 5 bases left between them. CDR3 nucleotides: TGTGCCAGTTCATATACGCAGTATTTT. Protein sequence: CASSYTQYF.

The chain recombines TRBV5-6 with TRBJ1-2, with 11 bases that match TRBD1. Germline loops: CDR1 SGHDT, CDR2 YYEEEE. V dropped 4 bases and J dropped 8; count of bases not matched to a gene: 7. This CDR3 is built from 14 residues. CDR3 loop: CASSIGQGAGGYTF. The CDR3 nucleotides are TGTGCCAGCAGCATAGGACAGGGGGCAGGAGGCTACACCTTC.

Here the CDR3 DNA reads TGTGCCAGCAAGCCCAGGCAAAATCAAGAGACCCAGTACTTC. It specifies CASKPRQNQETQYF. The rearrangement uses TRBV2 and TRBJ2-5, with D unresolved. The CDR3 is 14 amino acids. Germline CDR1 is SNHLY and CDR2 is FYNNEI. The V end lost 7 bases, the J end lost 2 bases, and 14 bases lay between the germline ends.

The chain has TRBV4-1 and TRBJ2-6, with 7 bases identical to TRBD2. The V gene end was trimmed by 7 bases and the J gene end by 0 bases; junction bases not matched to a gene: 6. The CDR3 length is 16 residues. Germline CDR1 MGHRA, CDR2 YSYEKL. CDR3: CASKGVAGSGANVLTF. The CDR3 DNA sequence: TGCGCCAGCAAAGGGGTAGCGGGCTCTGGGGCCAACGTCCTGACTTTC.

The V gene is TRBV28, the J gene TRBJ1-1; D possibly corresponds to TRBD1 (5 bases). This CDR3 has 13 residues. V lost 4 bases, J lost 11 bases, and 17 bases lay in between. Germline V gives CDR1 MDHEN, CDR2 SYDVKM. The CDR3 DNA reads as TGTGCCAGCAGTTCCCCACAGGTCCGTGGCGCTTTCTTT. This codes for CASSSPQVRGAFF.

The CDR3 spells CASSPGLAGNEQFF. CDR3 coding DNA: TGTGCCAGCAGCCCGGGACTAGCTGGCAATGAGCAGTTCTTC. The chain links TRBV7-2 to TRBJ2-1; 9 nucleotides agree with TRBD2. The CDR3 sequence is 14 residues long. With 5 bases clipped from V and 6 bases from J, the junction kept 5 bases outside the gene matches. Germline lookup yields CDR1 SGHTA and CDR2 FQGNSA.

This chain links TRBV5-1 with TRBJ1-2, with D perhaps TRBD1 (5 bases). The germline gives CDR1 SGHRS, CDR2 YFSETQ. Trimming stripped 3 bases from V and 2 bases from J, with 14 bases between. The CDR3 is 15 amino acids. DNA for the CDR3: TGCGCCAGCAGCTGGGGGGAGGACGGAAACTATGGCTACACCTTC. Amino acid sequence: CASSWGEDGNYGYTF. Using reference TRBV5-1 and TRBJ1-2 for the parts outside the CDR3, the full variable domain is KAGVTQTPRYLIKTRGQQVTLSCSPISGHRSVSWYQQTPGQGLQFLFEYFSETQRNKGNFPGRFSGRQFSNSRSEMNVSTLELGDSALYLCASSWGEDGNYGYTFGSGTRLTVV.

The rearrangement links TRBV4-2 to TRBJ2-1; 8 bases align to TRBD2. CDR1 is LGHNA and CDR2 is YNFKEQ in the germline V gene. The V segment lost 1 base and the J segment 2 bases; nucleotides outside the gene matches: 4. This CDR3 spans 16 amino acids. The CDR3 spells CASSQGGTSAYNEQFF. In nucleotides, the CDR3 is TGTGCCAGCAGCCAAGGTGGGACTAGTGCCTACAATGAGCAGTTCTTC.

This clone occurred many times. One end of the junction does not line up with germline, which may come from a read error. The chain is built from TRBV6-6 and TRBJ1-4; maybe TRBD1 (6 bases). The CDR3 covers 14 residues. Germline CDR1 is MNHNY and CDR2 is SVGAGI (reference sequence). DNA of the CDR3: TGTGCCAGCAGTCACTCCGGGACAAATGAAAAACTGTTTTTT. It translates to CASSHSGTNEKLFF.